Shown below are 18 T cell receptor beta chains from a single sample sequenced in a study of blood T cell repertoires in COVID-19. Libraries were prepared by immunoSEQ multiplex PCR; TCRdb keeps only in-frame clonotypes and omits some of them. Of fewer than 200,000 clones in the sample, 70% to 80% were seen once. The sequencing input was peripheral blood. These receptors were taken from a woman aged 45-65 years with active or convalescent COVID-19.

V is TRBV28 and J is TRBJ2-7; 13 nucleotides align to TRBD2. This CDR3 contains 15 residues. V lost 6 bases and J lost 4; bases outside the gene matches: 6. Germline lookup yields CDR1 MDHEN and CDR2 SYDVKM. DNA of the CDR3: TGTGCCAGCAGGAAAGGACTAGCGGGAGTGTACGAGCAGTACTTC. As protein: CASRKGLAGVYEQYF. Full variable domain (outside the CDR3, taken from reference TRBV28 and TRBJ2-7): DVKVTQSSRYLVKRTGEKVFLECVQDMDHENMFWYRQDPGLGLRLIYFSYDVKMKEKGDIPEGYSVSREKKERFSLILESASTNQTSMYLCASRKGLAGVYEQYFGPGTRLTVT.

The chain couples TRBV4-3 to TRBJ1-2, with 9 positions matching TRBD1. CDR3 length: 16 residues. Trimming removed 0 bases from V and 8 bases from J; junction bases left unmatched: 10. Germline CDR1 LGHNA, CDR2 YSLEER. CDR3 protein: CASSQEWDRAGYGYTF. The CDR3 DNA is TGCGCCAGCAGCCAAGAGTGGGACAGGGCTGGCTACGGCTACACCTTC.

This chain joins TRBV2 and TRBJ1-2; D ambiguous. Germline lookup yields CDR1 SNHLY and CDR2 FYNNEI. CDR3 length: 14 residues. V was cut by 2 bases and J by 6 bases, with 13 bases left in between. The CDR3 region has the DNA TGTGCCAGCAGTGAAAAGTCCGGGTATCATGGCTACACCTTC. Its translation is CASSEKSGYHGYTF.

This rearrangement joins TRBV19 to TRBJ1-3, with 7 bases that match TRBD1. The V gene's germline CDR1 is LNHDA and CDR2 SQIVND (reference sequence). The CDR3 is 15 amino acids. V lost 6 bases to trimming and J lost 0 bases; unmatched junction nucleotides: 5. CDR3 sequence (DNA): TGTGCCAGTAGACGAGGACAGGACTCTGGAAACACCATATATTTT. As protein: CASRRGQDSGNTIYF.

This chain uses TRBV7-8 with TRBJ2-1; 7 nucleotides line up with TRBD2. Germline loops: CDR1 SGHVS, CDR2 FQNEAQ. The CDR3 is 16 amino acids. V was clipped by 7 bases and J by 0 bases; unmatched bases: 9. The CDR3 DNA reads TGTGCCAGCATGCTCTGGGGGGGAAGCTCCTACAATGAGCAGTTCTTC. Its translation: CASMLWGGSSYNEQFF.

The rearrangement joins TRBV29-1 to TRBJ2-7, with a tentative D call TRBD1 (7 bases). Looked up from germline, CDR1 is SQVTM and CDR2 is ANQGSEA. The CDR3 is 14 residues long. V lost 6 bases and J 4 bases, leaving 19 bases between the germline ends. The CDR3 nucleotides are TGCAGCGTCGGAGGCGGGACAGCCACTTACGAGCAGTACTTC. Protein sequence: CSVGGGTATYEQYF.

This sequence joins TRBV27 and TRBJ1-3; 7 bases fit TRBD1. Germline assignment: CDR1 MNHEY and CDR2 SMNVEV (reference sequence). CDR3 length: 14 residues. After removal of 4 bases from V and 5 bases from J, the junction contained 5 bases not matched to a gene. CDR3 sequence: CASSSGTARNTIYF. DNA for the CDR3: TGTGCCAGCAGTTCCGGGACAGCAAGAAACACCATATATTTT.

This clone showed up just a few times. V and J are TRBV4-3 and TRBJ1-2, with no clear D. This CDR3 is 14 amino acids long. The germline gives CDR1 LGHNA, CDR2 YSLEER. Trimming removed 1 base from V and 2 bases from J, with 8 bases in between. The CDR3 region is CASSQVSSNYGYTF. The CDR3, as DNA: TGCGCCAGCAGCCAAGTGTCCTCCAACTATGGCTACACCTTC.

J is TRBJ2-3 and V is TRBV6-5; 8 nucleotides align to TRBD1. V lost 8 bases, J lost 6 bases, and 10 bases stayed unmatched. CDR3 length equals 14 residues. CDR1 is MNHEY and CDR2 is SVGAGI in the germline V gene. This CDR3 reads CASGRSGGRDTQYF. The CDR3 nucleotides are TGTGCCAGCGGGAGATCAGGGGGCAGGGATACGCAGTATTTT.

This chain joins TRBV6-5 and TRBJ1-1; 9 bases fit TRBD1. CDR1 MNHEY and CDR2 SVGAGI come from the germline V gene. V lost 5 bases to trimming and J lost 3 bases; unmatched junction nucleotides: 4. This CDR3 region has 14 residues. The CDR3 coding sequence is TGTGCCAGCAGTAAGGACAGGGGAGACACTGAAGCTTTCTTT. Residues: CASSKDRGDTEAFF.

This CDR3 is CASSQQGASLRNEQFF. For the CDR3, the DNA is TGTGCCAGCAGTCAACAGGGGGCGAGCTTGAGGAATGAGCAGTTCTTC. The rearrangement uses TRBV5-5 and TRBJ2-1; 9 positions match TRBD1. This CDR3 has 16 amino acids. V shed 5 bases and J 7 bases; nucleotides not matched to a gene: 13. CDR1 and CDR2 from the germline V gene are SGHKS and YYEKEE (reference sequence). Full variable domain (missing parts from reference TRBV5-5 and TRBJ2-1): DAGVTQSPTHLIKTRGQQVTLRCSPISGHKSVSWYQQVLGQGPQFIFQYYEKEERGRGNFPDRFSARQFPNYSSELNVNALLLGDSALYLCASSQQGASLRNEQFFGPGTRLTVL.

The rearrangement links TRBV15 to TRBJ1-6; D is uncertain. Germline V gene data show CDR1 as LNHNV and CDR2 as YYDKDF (reference sequence). The CDR3 totals 16 residues. V lost 0 bases and J 0 bases, leaving 6 bases between the germline ends. The CDR3 reads CATSRDKSSYNSPLHF. CDR3 nucleotide sequence: TGTGCCACCAGCAGAGATAAGAGCTCCTATAATTCACCCCTCCACTTT.

V and J are TRBV2 and TRBJ1-1, with 8 bases matching TRBD1. This CDR3 has 12 residues. Germline V gene data show CDR1 as SNHLY and CDR2 as FYNNEI. J was trimmed by 5 bases and V by 4 bases; bases with no gene match: 0. The CDR3 reads CASSGQGTEAFF. DNA of the CDR3: TGTGCCAGCAGTGGACAGGGGACTGAAGCTTTCTTT.

This CDR3 reads CASSQDQGWGYTF. In DNA form, the CDR3 reads TGCGCCAGCAGCCAAGATCAGGGCTGGGGCTACACCTTC. The genes are TRBV4-3 and TRBJ1-2; D possibly corresponds to TRBD1 (5 bases). Germline assignment: CDR1 LGHNA and CDR2 YSLEER. V shed 0 bases and J shed 8 bases, with 10 bases lying between them. This CDR3 is built from 13 residues.

The chain has TRBV28 and TRBJ2-6; TRBD1 is a possible D gene (6 bases). The CDR3 is made up of 18 amino acids. CDR1 is MDHEN, CDR2 SYDVKM, per germline. V lost 4 bases and J lost 0, with 16 bases in between. The CDR3 spells CASSSRTVLSSGANVLTF. The CDR3 region has the DNA TGTGCCAGCAGTTCCAGGACAGTCCTCAGCTCTGGGGCCAACGTCCTGACTTTC.

This clone was detected only a few times. This sequence joins TRBV19 and TRBJ2-1; 8 nucleotides match TRBD2. The J segment lost 5 bases and the V segment lost 4 bases, leaving 16 bases of the junction unmatched. The germline gives CDR1 LNHDA, CDR2 SQIVND (reference sequence). The CDR3 is made up of 18 amino acids. The CDR3 loop is CASSNPVRGAGAHNEQFF. The CDR3 DNA sequence: TGTGCCAGTAGTAACCCGGTTCGAGGAGCGGGAGCCCACAATGAGCAGTTCTTC.

The chain couples TRBV5-6 to TRBJ1-2; TRBD1 matches 7 bases. This CDR3 comprises 15 residues. The ends lost 3 bases at V and 7 bases at J; junction bases unmatched: 12. Germline values: CDR1 SGHDT, CDR2 YYEEEE. CDR3 region: CASSYRDRKGGGYTF. CDR3 bases: TGTGCCAGCAGCTACCGGGACAGAAAAGGTGGTGGCTACACCTTC.

The chain has TRBV29-1 and TRBJ2-2, with unresolved D. There are 14 residues in the CDR3. V was cut by 3 bases and J by 4 bases, with 12 bases left in between. The V gene's germline CDR1 is SQVTM and CDR2 ANQGSEA. CDR3 DNA sequence: TGCAGCGTTGAGATCCCGAGGTCCACCGGGGAGCTGTTTTTT. Translation gives CSVEIPRSTGELFF.